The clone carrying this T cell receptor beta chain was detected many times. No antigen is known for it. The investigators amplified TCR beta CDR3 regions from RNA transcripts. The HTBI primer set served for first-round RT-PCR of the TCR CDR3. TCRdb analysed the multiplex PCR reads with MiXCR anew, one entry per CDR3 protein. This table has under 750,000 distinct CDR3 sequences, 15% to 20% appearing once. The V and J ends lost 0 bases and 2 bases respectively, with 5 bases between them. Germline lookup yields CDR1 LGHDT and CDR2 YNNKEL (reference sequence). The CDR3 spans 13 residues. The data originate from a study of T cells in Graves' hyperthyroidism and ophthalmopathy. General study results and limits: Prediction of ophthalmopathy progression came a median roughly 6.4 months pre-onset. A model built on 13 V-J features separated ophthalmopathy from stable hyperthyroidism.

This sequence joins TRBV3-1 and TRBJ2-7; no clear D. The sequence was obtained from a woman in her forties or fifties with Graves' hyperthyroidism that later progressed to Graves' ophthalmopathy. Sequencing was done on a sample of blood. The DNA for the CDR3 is TGTGCCAGCAGCCAAGAGCCCACCTACGAGCAGTACTTC. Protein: CASSQEPTYEQYF.